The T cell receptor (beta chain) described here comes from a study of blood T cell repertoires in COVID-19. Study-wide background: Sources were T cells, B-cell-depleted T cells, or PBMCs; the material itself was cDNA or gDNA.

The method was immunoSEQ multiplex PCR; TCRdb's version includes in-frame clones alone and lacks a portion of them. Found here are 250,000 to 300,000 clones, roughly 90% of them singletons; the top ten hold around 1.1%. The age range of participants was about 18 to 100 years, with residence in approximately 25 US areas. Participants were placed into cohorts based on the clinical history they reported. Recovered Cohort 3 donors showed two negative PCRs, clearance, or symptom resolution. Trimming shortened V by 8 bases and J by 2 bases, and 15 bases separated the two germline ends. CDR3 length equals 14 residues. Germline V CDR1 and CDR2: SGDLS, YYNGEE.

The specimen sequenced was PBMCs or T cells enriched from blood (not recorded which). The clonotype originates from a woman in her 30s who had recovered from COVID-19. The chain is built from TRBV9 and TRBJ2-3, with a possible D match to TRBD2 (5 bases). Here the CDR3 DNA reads TGTGCCAGTTCGCGTCTAGCCAACACAGATACGCAGTATTTT. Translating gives CASSRLANTDTQYF. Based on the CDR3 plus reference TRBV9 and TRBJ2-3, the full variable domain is DSGVTQTPKHLITATGQRVTLRCSPRSGDLSVYWYQQSLDQGLQFLIQYYNGEERAKGNILERFSAQQFPDLHSELNLSSLELGDSALYFCASSRLANTDTQYFGPGTRLTVL.